This section outlines one T cell receptor beta chain sequence together with its context. Its antigen remains unidentified. There was one heparinised blood draw per donor, averaging about 100 mL. Isolated RNA was reverse transcribed in full, so expressed TCRB transcripts were sequenced. Average read counts of stem cell-like memory T cell samples were approximately 1 million. The method was immunoSEQ multiplex PCR; TCRdb's version includes in-frame clones alone and lacks a portion of them. This table has approximately 110,000 clones, 40% appearing once. In germline, CDR1 is MNHEY, CDR2 SMNVEV (reference sequence). The CDR3 sequence is 14 residues long. The V gene lost 3 bases and the J gene lost 6 bases, with 15 bases spanning the gap. This entry comes from a study of beta chain features in type 1 diabetes. Study results and caveats: Among patients, naive, central memory and Treg TCRB repertoires appeared more similar than among healthy donors. A cDNA-based sequencing approach could over-represent cells with high TCR expression.

The sequencing sample was made of stem cell memory CD4+ T cells from blood. The TCR was taken from a woman aged 18-35 years in good health. The J gene is TRBJ2-7, the V gene TRBV27; D not certain. In DNA form, the CDR3 reads TGTGCCAGCAGTTTGCGCATAGCCCGATCCGAGCAGTACTTC. This translates into CASSLRIARSEQYF.